The rows below give T cell receptor beta chains drawn from one sample of a study of T-cell memory formation after mild COVID-19. MiXCR, run by TCRdb on the 5' RACE reads, gives a single entry per CDR3 protein. The sample holds fewer than 700,000 distinct CDR3 sequences, about a sixth seen once. The sequencing input was PBMCs or a T cell subset sorted from them (not recorded which). These TCRs come from an adult woman who had mild COVID-19 (a few samples of this study predate the infection). Cell type and time point are not known. Both conserved end residues are part of each CDR3. The order of the fields is J gene, D gene, V gene, clone size, CDR3 protein, CDR3 DNA. The D gene is left open where the match is weak. Size tells how often a clone was seen (once, few, many) or the class of an expanded clone, and some rows leave it out.

>TRBJ2-7|-|TRBV7-2|-
CASSFTGTSSYEQYF
TGTGCCAGCAGCTTTACCGGGACTTCTTCCTACGAGCAGTACTTC
>TRBJ2-1|-|TRBV12-3/TRBV12-4|few
CASSPDGGARYNEQFF
TGTGCCAGCAGTCCTGATGGGGGGGCCAGGTACAATGAGCAGTTCTTC
>TRBJ2-3|TRBD2|TRBV20-1|-
CSASPTSGSTDTQYF
TGCAGTGCTAGTCCTACTAGCGGCAGCACAGATACGCAGTATTTT
>TRBJ2-5|TRBD1|TRBV29-1|few
CSVGARGHQETQYF
TGCAGCGTTGGGGCCAGGGGGCACCAAGAGACCCAGTACTTC
>TRBJ1-1|-|TRBV5-1|few
CASSLPDTNTEAFF
TGCGCCAGCAGCTTGCCCGACACGAACACTGAAGCTTTCTTT
>TRBJ1-4|-|TRBV20-1|-
CSAVRGEKLFF
TGCAGTGCGGTTCGGGGAGAAAAACTGTTTTTT
>TRBJ1-3|TRBD1|TRBV5-4|-
CASSAGQTGNTIYF
TGTGCCAGCAGCGCGGGACAGACAGGAAACACCATATATTTT
>TRBJ1-1|-|TRBV5-1|-
CASSLTGSSGPNTEAFF
TGCGCCAGCAGCTTGACAGGGTCTAGTGGGCCAAACACTGAAGCTTTCTTT
>TRBJ2-7|-|TRBV5-6|few
CASSPGVGGEQYF
TGTGCCAGCAGCCCGGGCGTTGGGGGCGAGCAGTACTTC
>TRBJ2-7|-|TRBV2|-
CASTVGRVYEQYF
TGTGCCAGCACAGTTGGCAGAGTCTACGAGCAGTACTTC
>TRBJ1-1|-|TRBV2|few
CASSEEGGDTEAFF
TGTGCCAGCAGTGAAGAAGGGGGGGACACTGAAGCTTTCTTT
>TRBJ2-7|-|TRBV12-3/TRBV12-4|few
CASSFRQAYEQYF
TGTGCCAGCAGTTTTAGACAGGCCTACGAGCAGTACTTC
>TRBJ1-2|TRBD1|TRBV18|few
CASSPRGTDVSGYTF
TGTGCCAGCTCACCACGGGGGACAGATGTTTCTGGCTACACCTTC
>TRBJ2-1|-|TRBV5-1|few
CASSKTGYNEQFF
TGCGCCAGCAGCAAAACAGGGTACAATGAGCAGTTCTTC
>TRBJ2-5|TRBD1|TRBV19|few
CASSAGTVKETQYF
TGTGCCAGTAGCGCCGGGACAGTTAAAGAGACCCAGTACTTC
>TRBJ1-1|TRBD1|TRBV12-3/TRBV12-4|few
CASSSTRTGANTEAFF
TGTGCCAGCAGTTCTACCCGGACAGGGGCGAACACTGAAGCTTTCTTT
>TRBJ1-1|TRBD1|TRBV28|-
CASSYDRGWTEAFF
TGTGCCAGCAGTTATGACAGGGGGTGGACTGAAGCTTTCTTT